The TCR beta chain described here comes from a study of blood T cell repertoires in COVID-19. The overall study: The United States, Italy and Spain supplied acute and convalescent COVID-19 samples. T cells, B-cell-depleted T cells, or PBMCs supplied cDNA or gDNA.

Germline values: CDR1 LGHNA, CDR2 YSLEER. Between the trimmed V and J ends, which lost 2 bases and 5 bases, there was a span of 19 bases. This CDR3 region has 18 residues. Original analysis: Nucleated cell number was recorded as an estimate derived from reference gene primer amplification. Data came from immunoSEQ multiplex PCR; TCRdb stores just in-frame clones and leaves some out. V and J calls and clone size are given by that table; D and trimming were obtained from the DNA. Of roughly 62,000 clones listed, less than 80% were seen once; the top ten hold 18%. The receptor was derived from a man aged 55 to 70 with acute or convalescent COVID-19. The V call is TRBV4-3, the J call TRBJ1-6; D might be TRBD1 (6 bases). Material: peripheral blood. The CDR3 here is CASSQRLGRGANNSPLHF. CDR3 in DNA: TGCGCCAGCAGCCAAAGGCTGGGGCGGGGGGCGAATAATTCACCCCTCCACTTT.